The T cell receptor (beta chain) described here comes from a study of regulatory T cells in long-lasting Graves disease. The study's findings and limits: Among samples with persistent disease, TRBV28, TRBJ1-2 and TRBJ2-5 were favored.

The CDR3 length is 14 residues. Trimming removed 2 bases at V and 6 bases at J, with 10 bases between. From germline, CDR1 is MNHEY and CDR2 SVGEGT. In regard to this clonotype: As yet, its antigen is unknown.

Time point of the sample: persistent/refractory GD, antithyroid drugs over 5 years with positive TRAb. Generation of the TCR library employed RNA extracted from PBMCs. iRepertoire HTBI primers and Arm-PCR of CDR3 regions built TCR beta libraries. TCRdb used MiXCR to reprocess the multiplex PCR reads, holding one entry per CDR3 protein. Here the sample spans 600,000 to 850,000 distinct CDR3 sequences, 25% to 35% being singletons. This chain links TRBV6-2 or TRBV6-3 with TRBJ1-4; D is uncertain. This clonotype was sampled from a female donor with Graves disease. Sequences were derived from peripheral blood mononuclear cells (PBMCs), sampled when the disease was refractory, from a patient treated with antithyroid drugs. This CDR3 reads CASSYDGRDEKLFF. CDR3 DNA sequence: TGTGCCAGCAGTTACGACGGGCGGGATGAAAAACTGTTTTTT.